The source of this T cell receptor (beta chain) is a study of CD8+ T cells in alopecia areata. About the study: Tofacitinib therapy lasting 6 to 18 months was followed by 6 months off drug.

The study's findings and limits: Shared TCR sequences were less clear between patients than in mice, possibly partly from HLA diversity. Resident alphabeta T cells of normal skin are also sequenced in scalp samples.

Trimming removed 2 bases from V and 5 bases from J, with 12 bases in between. Germline values: CDR1 SEHNR, CDR2 FQNEAQ (reference sequence). CDR3 size: 14 residues. Extraction and reverse transcription of RNA yielded cDNA as the sequencing template. TCRdb's table, derived via immunoSEQ multiplex PCR, lists solely in-frame clones and lacks some. The sample has approximately 130,000 clones; approximately 60% are singletons. Points on this clone: Its antigen is unidentified.

Specified treatment: oral pan-JAK inhibitor, 5-10 mg twice daily. The rearrangement joins TRBV7-9 to TRBJ1-1; no definite D call. This receptor was taken from a human donor with alopecia areata. The sequenced sample was CD4+ T cells sorted from blood, obtained at week 4, from a patient treated with tofacitinib. CDR3 region: CASSLNSVGTEAFF. In DNA, the CDR3 is TGTGCCAGCAGCTTAAATTCGGTGGGAACTGAAGCTTTCTTT.